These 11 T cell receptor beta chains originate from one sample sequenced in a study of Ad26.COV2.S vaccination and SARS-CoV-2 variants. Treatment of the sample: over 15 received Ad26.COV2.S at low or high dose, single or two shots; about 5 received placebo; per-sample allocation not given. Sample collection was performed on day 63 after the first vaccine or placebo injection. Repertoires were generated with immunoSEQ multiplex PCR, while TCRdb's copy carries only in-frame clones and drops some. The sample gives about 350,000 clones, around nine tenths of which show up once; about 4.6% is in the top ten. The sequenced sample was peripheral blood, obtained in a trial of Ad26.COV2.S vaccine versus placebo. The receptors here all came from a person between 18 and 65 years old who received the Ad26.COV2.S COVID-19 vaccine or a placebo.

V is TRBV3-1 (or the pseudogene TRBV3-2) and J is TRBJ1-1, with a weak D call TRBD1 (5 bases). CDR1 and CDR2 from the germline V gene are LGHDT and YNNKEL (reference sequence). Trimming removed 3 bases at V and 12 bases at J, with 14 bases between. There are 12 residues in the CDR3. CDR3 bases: TGTGCCAGCAGCCAGACCCAGCAGGGAACTTTCTTT. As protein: CASSQTQQGTFF.

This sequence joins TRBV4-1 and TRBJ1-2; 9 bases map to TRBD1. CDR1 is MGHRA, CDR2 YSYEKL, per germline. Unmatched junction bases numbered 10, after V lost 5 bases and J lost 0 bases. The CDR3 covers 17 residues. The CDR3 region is CASSLGQGPEPNYGYTF. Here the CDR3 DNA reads TGCGCCAGCAGCTTAGGACAGGGGCCAGAACCTAACTATGGCTACACCTTC.

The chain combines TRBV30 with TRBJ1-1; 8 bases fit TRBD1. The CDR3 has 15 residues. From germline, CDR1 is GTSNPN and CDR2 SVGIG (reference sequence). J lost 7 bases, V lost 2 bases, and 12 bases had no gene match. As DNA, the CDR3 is TGTGCCTGGAGTCTCCCAGGGCAGGGGGCGGTTGAAGCTTTCTTT. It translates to CAWSLPGQGAVEAFF.

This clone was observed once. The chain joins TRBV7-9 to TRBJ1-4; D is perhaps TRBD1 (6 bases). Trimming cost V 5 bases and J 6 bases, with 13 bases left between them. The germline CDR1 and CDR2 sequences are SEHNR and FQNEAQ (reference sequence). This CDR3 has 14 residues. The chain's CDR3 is CASSPQWTDEKLFF. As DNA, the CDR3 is TGTGCCAGCAGCCCCCAGTGGACAGATGAAAAACTGTTTTTT.

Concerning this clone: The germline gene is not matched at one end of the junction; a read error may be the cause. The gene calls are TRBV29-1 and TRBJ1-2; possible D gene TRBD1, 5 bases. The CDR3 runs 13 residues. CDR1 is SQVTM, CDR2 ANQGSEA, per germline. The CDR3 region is CSVPKGIGYGHTF. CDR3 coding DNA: TGCAGCGTACCCAAGGGGATCGGCTATGGCCACACCTTC.

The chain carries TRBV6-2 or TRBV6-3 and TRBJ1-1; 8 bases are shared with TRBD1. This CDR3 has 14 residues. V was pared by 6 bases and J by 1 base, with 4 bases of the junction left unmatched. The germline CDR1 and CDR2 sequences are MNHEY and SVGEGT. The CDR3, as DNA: TGTGCCAGCAGCCCCGGGACAGGGAACACTGAAGCTTTCTTT. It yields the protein CASSPGTGNTEAFF.

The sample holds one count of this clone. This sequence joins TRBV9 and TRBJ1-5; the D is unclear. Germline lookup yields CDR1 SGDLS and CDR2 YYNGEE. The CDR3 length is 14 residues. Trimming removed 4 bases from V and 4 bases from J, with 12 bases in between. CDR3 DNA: TGTGCCAGCAGCCCAGCCCCTCGGAATCAGCCCCAGCATTTT. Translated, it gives CASSPAPRNQPQHF.

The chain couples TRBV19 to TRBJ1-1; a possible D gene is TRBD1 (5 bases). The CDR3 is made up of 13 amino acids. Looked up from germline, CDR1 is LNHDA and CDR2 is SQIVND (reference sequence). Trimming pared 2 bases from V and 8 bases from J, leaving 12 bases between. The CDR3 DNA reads TGTGCCAGTAGTATAAAGGGGACGGTAGAAGCTTTCTTT. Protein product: CASSIKGTVEAFF.

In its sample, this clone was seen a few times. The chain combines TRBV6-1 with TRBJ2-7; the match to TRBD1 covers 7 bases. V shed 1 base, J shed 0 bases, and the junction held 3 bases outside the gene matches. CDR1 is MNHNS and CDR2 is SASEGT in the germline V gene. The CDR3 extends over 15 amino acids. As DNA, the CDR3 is TGTGCCAGCAGTGAAGAGGGGGCTGGCTCCTACGAGCAGTACTTC. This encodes CASSEEGAGSYEQYF.

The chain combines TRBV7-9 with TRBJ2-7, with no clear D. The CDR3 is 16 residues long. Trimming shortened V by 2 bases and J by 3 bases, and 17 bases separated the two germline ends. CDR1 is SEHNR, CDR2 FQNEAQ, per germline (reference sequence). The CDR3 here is CASSLSLGSIDYEQYF. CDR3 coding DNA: TGTGCCAGCAGCTTATCATTAGGGTCGATTGACTACGAGCAGTACTTC.

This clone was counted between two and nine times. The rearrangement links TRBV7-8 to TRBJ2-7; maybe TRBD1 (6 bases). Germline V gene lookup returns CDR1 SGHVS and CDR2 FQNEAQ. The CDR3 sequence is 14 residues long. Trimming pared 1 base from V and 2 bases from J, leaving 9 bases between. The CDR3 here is CASSLEGGTYEQYF. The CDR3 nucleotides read TGTGCCAGCAGCTTAGAAGGGGGAACCTACGAGCAGTACTTC.